This T cell receptor (beta chain) was documented in a study of T cells in tumors after PD-1 blockade. Study overall: Each patient got pembrolizumab 200 mg every 3 weeks or cemiplimab 350 mg every 2 weeks. On average, peripheral blood gave more than 100,000 TCR templates and over 35,000 unique clonotypes.

The method was immunoSEQ multiplex PCR; TCRdb's version includes in-frame clones alone and lacks a portion of them. The repertoire holds approximately 47,000 clones, with 65% to 85% as singletons. Template: tumor biopsy or peripheral blood genomic DNA, roughly 550-6,500 ng per sample. Germline lookup yields CDR1 MNHNS and CDR2 SASEGT. The CDR3 has 14 amino acids. The V end lost 2 bases, the J end lost 9 bases, and 17 bases lay between the germline ends. The TCR comes from a human donor with basal cell carcinoma. Sequenced material: PBMCs, taken before anti-PD-1 treatment. This chain links TRBV6-1 with TRBJ2-7; a possible D gene is TRBD2 (7 bases). The CDR3 loop reads CASSERGPGRVQYF. DNA of the CDR3: TGTGCCAGCAGTGAACGGGGGCCAGGGAGGGTGCAGTACTTC.